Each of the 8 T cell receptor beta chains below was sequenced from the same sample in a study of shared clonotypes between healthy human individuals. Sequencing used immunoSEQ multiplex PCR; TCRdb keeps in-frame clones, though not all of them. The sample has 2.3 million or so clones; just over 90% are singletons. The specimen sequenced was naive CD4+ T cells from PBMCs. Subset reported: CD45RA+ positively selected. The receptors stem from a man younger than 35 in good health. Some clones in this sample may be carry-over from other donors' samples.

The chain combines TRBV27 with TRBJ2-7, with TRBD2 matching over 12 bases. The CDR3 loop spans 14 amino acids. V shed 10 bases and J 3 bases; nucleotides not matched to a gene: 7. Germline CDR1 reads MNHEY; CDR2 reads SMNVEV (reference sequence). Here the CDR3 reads CATRPGLAGYEQYF. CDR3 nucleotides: TGTGCCACCCGTCCGGGACTAGCGGGCTACGAGCAGTACTTC.

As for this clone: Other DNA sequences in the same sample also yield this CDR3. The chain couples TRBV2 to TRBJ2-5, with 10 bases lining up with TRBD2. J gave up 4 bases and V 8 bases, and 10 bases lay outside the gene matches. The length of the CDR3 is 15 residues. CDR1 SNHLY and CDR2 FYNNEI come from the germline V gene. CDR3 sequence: CASSGLAGVGETQYF. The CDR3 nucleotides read TGTGCCAGCTCTGGGCTAGCGGGAGTCGGAGAGACCCAGTACTTC. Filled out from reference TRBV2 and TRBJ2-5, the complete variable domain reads EPEVTQTPSHQVTQMGQEVILRCVPISNHLYFYWYRQILGQKVEFLVSFYNNEISEKSEIFDDQFSVERPDGSNFTLKIRSTKLEDSAMYFCASSGLAGVGETQYFGPGTRLLVL.

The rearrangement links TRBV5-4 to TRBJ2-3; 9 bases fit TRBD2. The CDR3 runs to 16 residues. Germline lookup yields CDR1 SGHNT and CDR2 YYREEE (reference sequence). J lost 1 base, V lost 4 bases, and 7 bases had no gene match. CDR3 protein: CASSPAGGIGTDTQYF. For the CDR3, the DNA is TGTGCCAGCAGCCCGGCGGGAGGGATCGGCACAGATACGCAGTATTTT.

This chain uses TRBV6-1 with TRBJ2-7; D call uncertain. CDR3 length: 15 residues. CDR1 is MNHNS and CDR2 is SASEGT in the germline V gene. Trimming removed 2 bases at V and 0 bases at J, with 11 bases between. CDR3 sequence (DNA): TGTGCCAGCAGTGAAACCTCCGGAAGCTCCTACGAGCAGTACTTC. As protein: CASSETSGSSYEQYF.

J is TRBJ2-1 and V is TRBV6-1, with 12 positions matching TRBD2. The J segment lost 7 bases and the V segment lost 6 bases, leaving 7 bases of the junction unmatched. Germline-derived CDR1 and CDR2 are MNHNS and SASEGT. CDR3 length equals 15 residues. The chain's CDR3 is CASRLLAGGWNEQFF. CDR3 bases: TGTGCCAGCAGGCTACTAGCGGGAGGATGGAATGAGCAGTTCTTC.

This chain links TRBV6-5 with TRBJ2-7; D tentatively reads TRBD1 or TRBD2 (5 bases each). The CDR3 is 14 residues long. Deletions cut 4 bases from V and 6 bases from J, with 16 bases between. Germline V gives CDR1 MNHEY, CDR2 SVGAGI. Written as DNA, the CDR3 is TGTGCCAGCAGTTCCCCGGGACGTCATTTCGAGCAGTACTTC. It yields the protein CASSSPGRHFEQYF.

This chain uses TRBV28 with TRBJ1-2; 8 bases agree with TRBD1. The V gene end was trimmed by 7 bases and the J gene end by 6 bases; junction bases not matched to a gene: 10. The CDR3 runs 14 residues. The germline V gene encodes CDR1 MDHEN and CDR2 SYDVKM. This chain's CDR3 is CASKSDRVGHGYTF. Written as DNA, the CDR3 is TGTGCCAGCAAATCGGACAGGGTAGGGCATGGCTACACCTTC.

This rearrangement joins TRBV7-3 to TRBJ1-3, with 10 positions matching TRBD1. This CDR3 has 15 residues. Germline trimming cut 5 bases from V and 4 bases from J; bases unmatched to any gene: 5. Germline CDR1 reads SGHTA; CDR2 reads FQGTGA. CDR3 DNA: TGTGCCAGCAGCACCGGGACAGGGGTAGGAAACACCATATATTTT. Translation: CASSTGTGVGNTIYF.